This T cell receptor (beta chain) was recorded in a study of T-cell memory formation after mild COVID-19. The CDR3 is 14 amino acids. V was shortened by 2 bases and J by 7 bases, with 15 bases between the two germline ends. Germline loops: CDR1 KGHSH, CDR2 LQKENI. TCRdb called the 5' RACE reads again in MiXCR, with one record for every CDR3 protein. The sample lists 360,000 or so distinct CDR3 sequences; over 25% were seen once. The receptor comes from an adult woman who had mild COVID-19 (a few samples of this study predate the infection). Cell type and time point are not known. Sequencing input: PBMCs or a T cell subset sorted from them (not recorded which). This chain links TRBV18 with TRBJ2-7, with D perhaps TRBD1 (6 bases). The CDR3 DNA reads TGTGCCAGCTCACCAGATTTGCAGGGGTTAGAGCAGTACTTC. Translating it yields CASSPDLQGLEQYF.